Presented here are 4 T cell receptor beta chains from one specimen sequenced in a study of blood T cell repertoires in COVID-19. The repertoire was sequenced with immunoSEQ multiplex PCR; TCRdb's copy has only in-frame clones and lacks some. Among about 210,000 clones listed, around 90% were seen once. Sequencing was carried out using peripheral blood. These receptors were taken from a young man with acute or convalescent COVID-19.

The chain carries TRBV3-1 (or the pseudogene TRBV3-2) and TRBJ1-1, with TRBD1 as a possible D gene (5 bases). Deletions cut 6 bases from V and 8 bases from J, with 10 bases between. This CDR3 has 11 residues. Germline V gene lookup returns CDR1 LGHDT and CDR2 YNNKEL (reference sequence). CDR3 bases: TGTGCCAGCAGGGGGGGGATAGAAGCTTTCTTT. It is translated as CASRGGIEAFF.

The sample holds one count of this clone. The chain links TRBV6-6 to TRBJ2-3, with 9 bases matching TRBD2. The CDR3 extends over 14 amino acids. The V segment lost 9 bases and the J segment 2 bases; nucleotides outside the gene matches: 6. CDR1 and CDR2 from the germline V gene are MNHNY and SVGAGI (reference sequence). For the CDR3, the DNA is TGTGCCAGTAGCGGGAGTCTTTACACAGATACGCAGTATTTT. Translating gives CASSGSLYTDTQYF.

Of note for this clone: A junction end diverges from the germline sequence, so it may reflect a read error. The chain recombines TRBV6-1 with TRBJ1-4; 8 nucleotides agree with TRBD1. Germline V gives CDR1 MNHNS, CDR2 SASEGT. This CDR3 has 16 residues. The CDR3 here is CASSAQGAASNQKLFF. The CDR3 nucleotides are TGTGCCAGCAGTGCCCAGGGGGCTGCCTCTAATCAAAAACTGTTTTTT.

This chain joins TRBV6-1 and TRBJ2-3, with 10 bases matching TRBD2. Germline V gives CDR1 MNHNS, CDR2 SASEGT. The CDR3 is 15 amino acids. Germline trimming cut 2 bases from V and 9 bases from J; bases unmatched to any gene: 8. The DNA for the CDR3 is TGTGCCAGCAGTGAATGGTCTAGCGGGAGTGACACGCAGTATTTT. This codes for CASSEWSSGSDTQYF.